This TCR beta chain was recovered during a study of Ad26.COV2.S vaccination and SARS-CoV-2 variants. Study as a whole: Sample donor was a member of the COV1001 Ad26.COV2.S trial arm.

Clones were read by immunoSEQ multiplex PCR, and TCRdb kept only the in-frame ones, dropping some. This sample has 440,000 or so clones, with about 92% found just once. Noted treatment: around 19 received Ad26.COV2.S at low or high dose, single or two shots; a few received placebo; per-sample allocation not given. It was on day 63 after the first vaccine or placebo injection that samples were taken. Vaccination used an Ad26 vector expressing Wuhan-strain SARS-CoV-2 spike. Notes on this clone: Its target is unknown.

From germline, CDR1 is LGHNA and CDR2 YSLEER. This CDR3 is built from 16 residues. Trimming removed 1 base at V and 1 base at J, with 12 bases between. General study points: Individuals receiving vaccine had higher spike-specific TCR breadth than placebo recipients did.

The source of this sequence is a person aged 18-60 years who received the Ad26.COV2.S COVID-19 vaccine or a placebo. Sequencing was performed on peripheral blood, taken in a trial of Ad26.COV2.S vaccine versus placebo. The chain combines TRBV4-3 with TRBJ2-3, with TRBD2 as a possible D gene (5 bases). CDR3 DNA: TGCGCCAGCAGCCAAGGTACATGGCGGGGCACAGATACGCAGTATTTT. It translates to CASSQGTWRGTDTQYF.